The 18 T cell receptor beta chains given below trace back to one sample, sequenced in a study of T cell responses to AZD1222 COVID-19 vaccine. The assay was immunoSEQ multiplex PCR, and TCRdb's table has in-frame clones only and misses some. The sample holds 95,000 to 110,000 clones, around nine tenths seen once. The sample in question was peripheral blood, obtained on day 0 of AZD1222 vaccination. The receptors were sampled from an adult in good health.

The CDR3 spells CASSLRPGQGPQPQHF. The CDR3 nucleotides read TGTGCCAGTAGTCTAAGACCGGGACAGGGCCCTCAGCCCCAGCATTTT. The chain is built from TRBV19 and TRBJ1-5, with TRBD1 matching 9 bases. CDR3 length equals 16 residues. The germline V gene encodes CDR1 LNHDA and CDR2 SQIVND (reference sequence). The junction had 11 bases not matched to a gene; V was cut back by 5 bases and J by 6 bases.

This clone was detected only once. This chain uses TRBV3-1 (or the pseudogene TRBV3-2) with TRBJ1-1; TRBD1 agrees at 8 bases. V lost 6 bases to trimming and J lost 3 bases; unmatched junction nucleotides: 9. CDR3 length: 15 amino acids. Germline CDR1 LGHDT, CDR2 YNNKEL (reference sequence). The CDR3 spells CASRPTRTGYTEAFF. The CDR3 coding sequence is TGTGCCAGCAGACCAACCCGGACAGGGTACACTGAAGCTTTCTTT.

The gene calls are TRBV20-1 and TRBJ2-5, with D possibly being TRBD1 or TRBD2 (5 bases each). The ends were cut back, 3 bases at V and 1 base at J, with 9 bases in the middle. The germline V gene has CDR1 DFQATT and CDR2 SNEGSKA (reference sequence). This CDR3 contains 13 residues. CDR3 amino acids: CSASRGVQETQYF. The CDR3 nucleotides are TGCAGTGCTAGTCGGGGCGTCCAAGAGACCCAGTACTTC.

The chain joins TRBV19 to TRBJ1-2; 10 bases line up with TRBD1. With V trimmed by 5 bases and J by 4 bases, 10 bases remained unmatched. CDR3 length: 16 amino acids. Germline V gene sequence: CDR1 LNHDA, CDR2 SQIVND (reference sequence). The CDR3 is CASSSRDRGPPYGYTF. In DNA, the CDR3 is TGTGCCAGTAGTTCCCGGGACAGGGGACCTCCCTATGGCTACACCTTC.

The chain uses TRBV6-1 and TRBJ1-2; D is ambiguous. V was clipped by 2 bases and J by 2 bases, with 9 bases between them. The CDR3 length is 14 residues. Germline V gene sequence: CDR1 MNHNS, CDR2 SASEGT. CDR3 sequence reads: CASSENTLNYGYTF. The CDR3 nucleotides are TGTGCCAGCAGTGAAAACACCTTAAACTATGGCTACACCTTC.

The gene calls are TRBV12-3 or TRBV12-4 and TRBJ1-1, with unresolved D. Trimming shortened V by 6 bases and J by 6 bases, and 14 bases separated the two germline ends. CDR3 length: 13 residues. The CDR3, as DNA: TGTGCCAGCAGCGACCAGAGCGGGCCTGAAGCTTTCTTT. As protein: CASSDQSGPEAFF.

This sequence joins TRBV10-1 and TRBJ1-3; tentative D call: TRBD1 (5 bases). With 3 bases removed from V and 9 bases from J, the gap between germline ends came to 21 bases. Germline V gene data show CDR1 as WNHNN and CDR2 as SYGVQD (reference sequence). The CDR3 consists of 16 residues. CDR3 sequence (DNA): TGCGCCAGCAGTGACTCCTCCGGGCCAGGGCGATTCACCATATATTTT. Residues: CASSDSSGPGRFTIYF.

The chain couples TRBV3-1 (or the pseudogene TRBV3-2) to TRBJ1-3; tentatively, D is TRBD1 (6 bases). Trimming stripped 1 base from V and 1 base from J, with 8 bases between. CDR1 and CDR2 (germline): LGHDT, YNNKEL (reference sequence). The CDR3 sequence is 15 residues long. The CDR3 is CASSQGTASGNTIYF. The CDR3 DNA is TGTGCCAGCAGCCAAGGGACAGCGTCTGGAAACACCATATATTTT.

This rearrangement joins TRBV9 to TRBJ1-4; D ambiguous. The germline gives CDR1 SGDLS, CDR2 YYNGEE. The CDR3 is made up of 17 amino acids. V lost 0 bases to trimming and J lost 0 bases, with 12 bases between them. The CDR3 region has the DNA TGTGCCAGCAGCGTAGCGGACGGGAGGGCAACTAATGAAAAACTGTTTTTT. The encoded protein is CASSVADGRATNEKLFF. Full variable domain (remainder filled in from reference TRBV9 and TRBJ1-4): DSGVTQTPKHLITATGQRVTLRCSPRSGDLSVYWYQQSLDQGLQFLIQYYNGEERAKGNILERFSAQQFPDLHSELNLSSLELGDSALYFCASSVADGRATNEKLFFGSGTQLSVL.

The chain couples TRBV11-2 to TRBJ1-3, with D possibly matching TRBD1 (5 bases). Germline V lookup: CDR1 SGHAT, CDR2 FQNNGV. V gave up 4 bases and J gave up 0 bases, with 22 bases separating them. The CDR3 loop spans 19 amino acids. CDR3 sequence reads: CASSSGARGPYPSGNTIYF. The CDR3 DNA is TGTGCCAGCAGCTCTGGGGCGAGGGGCCCCTACCCCTCTGGAAACACCATATATTTT.

The chain recombines TRBV25-1 with TRBJ1-2; D might be TRBD1 (5 bases). The CDR3 has 15 amino acids. Germline values: CDR1 MGHDK, CDR2 SYGVNS. V shed 7 bases and J shed 3 bases, with 18 bases lying between them. The CDR3 loop reads CASTGGSTGDYGYTF. CDR3 nucleotide sequence: TGTGCCAGCACCGGAGGGTCTACGGGGGACTATGGCTACACCTTC.

DNA of the CDR3: TGTGCCAGCAGCGTAGACGGGACAGGGGGCAGTCATGGCTACACCTTC. This translates into CASSVDGTGGSHGYTF. This chain links TRBV9 with TRBJ1-2; 12 bases agree with TRBD1. V shed 0 bases and J 6 bases; nucleotides not matched to a gene: 6. Per the germline V gene, CDR1 is SGDLS and CDR2 is YYNGEE. CDR3 length: 16 amino acids.

V and J are TRBV13 and TRBJ2-5; D is tentatively TRBD1 or TRBD2 (5 bases each). V shed 2 bases and J shed 3 bases, with 10 bases lying between them. Germline V gene sequence: CDR1 PRHDT, CDR2 FYEKMQ (reference sequence). The CDR3 has 14 amino acids. The CDR3 sequence: CASSLLQGEETQYF. CDR3 DNA: TGTGCCAGCAGCTTATTGCAGGGAGAAGAGACCCAGTACTTC.

The chain links TRBV19 to TRBJ1-5, with 9 bases that match TRBD1. V shed 6 bases and J 7 bases; nucleotides not matched to a gene: 4. Germline CDR1 reads LNHDA; CDR2 reads SQIVND (reference sequence). The CDR3 covers 13 residues. CDR3 bases: TGTGCCAGTAGCTCGGGACAGGGCCAGCCCCAGCATTTT. This translates into CASSSGQGQPQHF.

The rearrangement joins TRBV19 to TRBJ1-4; D perhaps matches TRBD1 (6 bases). Looked up from germline, CDR1 is LNHDA and CDR2 is SQIVND (reference sequence). V was clipped by 8 bases and J by 5 bases, with 15 bases between them. The CDR3 is 14 amino acids. CDR3 coding DNA: TGTGCCAGTGCGATGGGCAGGGGAAATGAAAAACTGTTTTTT. Translating gives CASAMGRGNEKLFF.

The chain couples TRBV6-9 to TRBJ1-3, with D possibly being TRBD1 (6 bases). V lost 6 bases and J lost 9, with 15 bases in between. CDR3 length: 13 amino acids. CDR1 is MNHGY and CDR2 is SVAAGI in the germline V gene. The chain's CDR3 is CASSPQGIITIYF. CDR3 nucleotides: TGTGCCAGCAGCCCACAGGGTATAATCACCATATATTTT.

The chain uses TRBV19 and TRBJ1-2, with D maybe TRBD1 (6 bases). The V end was cut by 7 bases, the J end by 7 bases, with 19 bases between. CDR3 size: 14 residues. CDR1 and CDR2 from the germline V gene are LNHDA and SQIVND (reference sequence). CDR3 in amino acids: CASNTQGGKGGYTF. The CDR3 DNA is TGTGCCAGTAACACACAGGGAGGGAAGGGTGGCTACACCTTC.

This chain uses TRBV19 with TRBJ1-5; TRBD1 matches at 8 bases. The junction had 5 bases not matched to a gene; V was cut back by 4 bases and J by 6 bases. CDR3 length: 14 residues. Germline-derived CDR1 and CDR2 are LNHDA and SQIVND (reference sequence). This CDR3 reads CASSKQGGAQPQHF. DNA of the CDR3: TGTGCCAGTAGTAAACAGGGGGGGGCTCAGCCCCAGCATTTT.